This section outlines one T cell receptor (beta chain) sequence together with its context. Antigen unknown. The data derive from a study of T cell responses to AZD1222 COVID-19 vaccine. Generated by immunoSEQ multiplex PCR, the TCRdb table keeps only in-frame clones and is missing some. The sample records around 100,000 clones, around 90% being singletons. Study-wide results and caveats: Epitopes outside B.1.351 and B.1.1.7 mutated regions reportedly drew nearly half of spike TCRs. The span of vaccine-associated CD4 TCRs extended across spike, with dominance at 160-218 and 743-854.

This CDR3 region has 15 residues. Germline V gene lookup returns CDR1 SGHKS and CDR2 YYEKEE (reference sequence). Trimming left V 2 bases short and J 5 bases short, with 13 bases between. The sequencing used peripheral blood, collected on day 0 of AZD1222 vaccination. The receptor was derived from an adult in good health. The gene calls are TRBV5-5 and TRBJ2-2; TRBD1 is a possible D gene (5 bases). CDR3: CASSFGAGHTGELFF. The CDR3 DNA reads TGTGCCAGCAGCTTTGGGGCAGGGCATACCGGGGAGCTGTTTTTT.